This T cell receptor beta chain was found in a study of beta chain features in type 1 diabetes. What was sequenced were expressed TCRB transcripts, since all of the isolated RNA had been reverse transcribed. Read counts averaged approximately 3.5 million for samples of naive, central memory and regulatory T cells. Assay used: immunoSEQ multiplex PCR; TCRdb lists only in-frame clones, some missing. This sample yields under 500,000 clones, of which 30% are seen a single time; around 0.065% belongs to the top ten. This clone was counted a few times. V was trimmed by 0 bases and J by 9 bases, leaving 13 bases between them. From germline, CDR1 is MGHRA and CDR2 YSYEKL. The length of the CDR3 is 14 residues.

The chain employs TRBV4-1 and TRBJ2-3; weak D call: TRBD2 (6 bases). The specimen sequenced was naive CD4+ T cells from blood. The TCR sequence derives from a man between 18 and 35 years old in good health. CDR3 DNA sequence: TGCGCCAGCAGCCAAGACGGAGGGCTTGGGACGCAGTATTTT. Translation gives CASSQDGGLGTQYF.